The 21 T cell receptor beta chains presented below share a single source sample, sequenced in a study of T cell clonotyping in hematopoietic cell transplantation. The data were produced by immunoSEQ multiplex PCR, yet TCRdb's version contains in-frame clones alone and is incomplete. The sample lists nearly 70,000 clones, around 94% seen once, with about 1.5% in the top ten. Specimen: peripheral blood mononuclear cells. The receptors were gathered from a man aged 45-65 years in good health. Some clones in this sample may be carry-over from other donors' samples.

The gene calls are TRBV7-2 and TRBJ2-7, with 7 positions matching TRBD1. V was pared by 2 bases and J by 4 bases, with 5 bases of the junction left unmatched. This CDR3 has 14 residues. From germline, CDR1 is SGHTA and CDR2 FQGNSA. The CDR3 is CASSLSGGRYEQYF. For the CDR3, the DNA is TGTGCCAGCAGCTTATCAGGGGGTAGGTACGAGCAGTACTTC.

V is TRBV14 and J is TRBJ1-1; TRBD1 matches 7 bases. CDR3 length equals 13 residues. Germline lookup yields CDR1 SGHDN and CDR2 FVKESK. V lost 4 bases, J lost 7 bases, and 6 bases stayed unmatched. DNA for the CDR3: TGTGCCAGCAGCCTTTCGAGACAGGGTGAAGCTTTCTTT. Protein: CASSLSRQGEAFF.

Notes on this clone: Other DNA sequences within the sample encode an identical CDR3. In nucleotides, the CDR3 is TGTGCCAGCAGTTACTCGCTTGACAGCTCCTACGAGCAGTACTTC. Its translation is CASSYSLDSSYEQYF. This chain connects TRBV6-5 to TRBJ2-7; D perhaps matches TRBD1 (5 bases). V was trimmed by 0 bases and J by 0 bases, leaving 9 bases between them. Germline V gives CDR1 MNHEY, CDR2 SVGAGI. CDR3 length: 15 amino acids.

This chain links TRBV29-1 with TRBJ1-1, with D perhaps TRBD1 (5 bases). The CDR3 totals 13 residues. Germline CDR1 and CDR2: SQVTM and ANQGSEA. The V end was cut by 2 bases, the J end by 1 base, with 8 bases between. CDR3 amino acids: CSVEQGKNTEAFF. In DNA, the CDR3 is TGCAGCGTTGAACAGGGTAAGAACACTGAAGCTTTCTTT.

This rearrangement joins TRBV5-1 to TRBJ2-7, with TRBD2 as a possible D gene (5 bases). CDR1 and CDR2 from the germline V gene are SGHRS and YFSETQ. The CDR3 loop spans 13 amino acids. V dropped 5 bases and J dropped 2 bases, with 11 bases sitting between them. Here the CDR3 reads CASSGESAYEQYF. CDR3 DNA sequence: TGCGCCAGCAGTGGGGAGAGTGCCTACGAGCAGTACTTC.

V is TRBV4-3 and J is TRBJ2-7; TRBD2 is a possible D gene (6 bases). This CDR3 is built from 13 residues. Trimming removed 0 bases at V and 9 bases at J, with 12 bases between. Per germline, CDR1 LGHNA and CDR2 YSLEER. The DNA for the CDR3 is TGCGCCAGCAGCCAAGACCGTAAAGCGGGGCAGTACTTC. This encodes CASSQDRKAGQYF.

This clone was recorded once. The genes are TRBV7-8 and TRBJ1-5; a weak D match, TRBD1 (6 bases). CDR3 size: 14 residues. Trimming pared 3 bases from V and 7 bases from J, leaving 13 bases between. Germline CDR1 is SGHVS and CDR2 is FQNEAQ. CDR3: CASSLIGGPQPQHF. In DNA form, the CDR3 reads TGTGCCAGCAGCTTGATCGGGGGGCCACAGCCCCAGCATTTT.

The rearrangement uses TRBV2 and TRBJ2-2, with TRBD2 identical over 7 bases. The length of the CDR3 is 15 residues. Germline loops: CDR1 SNHLY, CDR2 FYNNEI. V dropped 3 bases and J dropped 6; count of bases not matched to a gene: 7. The CDR3 sequence: CASSEAGTTSGELFF. CDR3 nucleotides: TGTGCCAGCAGTGAGGCCGGGACTACTTCCGGGGAGCTGTTTTTT.

The gene calls are TRBV6-5 and TRBJ1-1; 7 bases align to TRBD1. Trimming took 2 bases from V and 5 from J; bases not matched to a gene: 8. Germline V lookup: CDR1 MNHEY, CDR2 SVGAGI. The CDR3 has 15 residues. This CDR3 reads CASSYTGTGATEAFF. DNA of the CDR3: TGTGCCAGCAGTTACACCGGAACAGGGGCAACTGAAGCTTTCTTT.

CDR3 region: CASSTSRTSGSETQYF. The CDR3 DNA reads TGTGCCAGCAGTACCAGTCGGACTAGCGGGAGTGAGACCCAGTACTTC. V gene TRBV27 combines with J gene TRBJ2-5; 13 bases match TRBD2. The CDR3 is 16 amino acids. With 5 bases clipped from V and 5 bases from J, the junction kept 8 bases outside the gene matches. Per the germline V gene, CDR1 is MNHEY and CDR2 is SMNVEV (reference sequence).

In its sample, this clone was seen a few times. The rearrangement links TRBV7-2 to TRBJ2-3; 11 bases agree with TRBD2. This CDR3 region has 13 residues. Losses at the gene ends were 10 bases for V and 7 bases for J; bases not matched to a gene: 7. Germline V lookup: CDR1 SGHTA, CDR2 FQGNSA. CDR3 in DNA: TGTGCCATGAGACTAGCGGGGCCAAATACGCAGTATTTT. Translated, it gives CAMRLAGPNTQYF.

This clone was recorded once. The chain carries TRBV7-3 and TRBJ2-3; D is possibly TRBD2 (6 bases). Germline lookup yields CDR1 SGHTA and CDR2 FQGTGA. V lost 5 bases to trimming and J lost 0 bases, with 15 bases between them. The CDR3 runs to 16 residues. The CDR3 protein is CASSQTTRTSTDTQYF. CDR3 DNA sequence: TGTGCCAGCAGCCAGACGACTAGAACAAGCACAGATACGCAGTATTTT.

The CDR3 spells CASPNPGQGNTGELFF. CDR3 in DNA: TGTGCCAGCCCAAATCCGGGACAAGGAAACACCGGGGAGCTGTTTTTT. The rearrangement uses TRBV2 and TRBJ2-2, with a tentative D call TRBD1 (6 bases). There are 16 residues in the CDR3. Germline V gene sequence: CDR1 SNHLY, CDR2 FYNNEI. Trimming removed 8 bases from V and 2 bases from J, with 18 bases in between.

This sequence joins TRBV4-3 and TRBJ1-2; 8 nucleotides match TRBD1. The CDR3 totals 14 residues. After removal of 0 bases from V and 7 bases from J, the junction contained 4 bases not matched to a gene. CDR1 LGHNA and CDR2 YSLEER come from the germline V gene. CDR3 bases: TGCGCCAGCAGCCAAGAAGGAGGGACAGGTGGCTACACCTTC. As protein: CASSQEGGTGGYTF.

This clone was observed a single time. The chain has TRBV28 and TRBJ1-5; D call uncertain. V was shortened by 6 bases and J by 6 bases, with 12 bases between the two germline ends. This CDR3 region has 13 residues. The germline V gene encodes CDR1 MDHEN and CDR2 SYDVKM. As DNA, the CDR3 is TGTGCCAGCAGATCTCTTGGGAGTCAGCCCCAGCATTTT. This gives the protein CASRSLGSQPQHF. The full variable domain, rest sourced from reference TRBV28 and TRBJ1-5, is DVKVTQSSRYLVKRTGEKVFLECVQDMDHENMFWYRQDPGLGLRLIYFSYDVKMKEKGDIPEGYSVSREKKERFSLILESASTNQTSMYLCASRSLGSQPQHFGDGTRLSIL.

The chain couples TRBV4-3 to TRBJ2-7; 8 bases fit TRBD2. This CDR3 contains 15 residues. Germline V CDR1 and CDR2: LGHNA, YSLEER. J gave up 4 bases and V 1 base, and 6 bases lay outside the gene matches. CDR3 loop: CASSQARTSGYEQYF. The CDR3 DNA sequence: TGCGCCAGCAGCCAAGCGCGAACTAGCGGTTACGAGCAGTACTTC.

This sequence joins TRBV28 and TRBJ2-4; 9 bases fit TRBD1. This CDR3 has 16 amino acids. The V gene end was trimmed by 6 bases and the J gene end by 2 bases; junction bases not matched to a gene: 8. Per germline, CDR1 MDHEN and CDR2 SYDVKM. CDR3 loop: CASSPQGAVSKNIQYF. In DNA, the CDR3 is TGTGCCAGCAGCCCACAGGGGGCGGTGTCCAAAAACATTCAGTACTTC.

This chain connects TRBV7-3 to TRBJ1-2, with 11 bases aligning to TRBD1. The ends lost 5 bases at V and 7 bases at J; junction bases unmatched: 6. The CDR3 is 14 residues long. Germline V gene data show CDR1 as SGHTA and CDR2 as FQGTGA. This CDR3 reads CASSPGQGASGYTF. In DNA, the CDR3 is TGTGCCAGCAGCCCAGGACAGGGGGCATCTGGCTACACCTTC.

The chain joins TRBV7-3 to TRBJ2-5; D is possibly TRBD1 or TRBD2 (6 bases each). The V gene lost 4 bases and the J gene lost 5 bases, with 20 bases spanning the gap. Germline V CDR1 and CDR2: SGHTA, FQGTGA. The CDR3 is 16 amino acids. CDR3 nucleotides: TGTGCCAGCAGCTCACAGGGACTGACCGGGGACGAGACCCAGTACTTC. As protein: CASSSQGLTGDETQYF.

The genes are TRBV5-1 and TRBJ2-7; TRBD1 aligns across 9 bases. Germline CDR1 SGHRS, CDR2 YFSETQ. V gave up 4 bases and J gave up 3 bases; unmatched junction bases: 8. The CDR3 spans 15 residues. In nucleotides, the CDR3 is TGCGCCAGCAGCGGGGACAGGGAAAGCCTCTACGAGCAGTACTTC. Translated: CASSGDRESLYEQYF.

V is TRBV7-3 and J is TRBJ2-5; TRBD2 agrees at 10 bases. The CDR3 loop spans 16 amino acids. CDR1 is SGHTA, CDR2 FQGTGA, per germline. The junction had 7 bases not matched to a gene; V was cut back by 5 bases and J by 1 base. This CDR3 reads CASSPLAGGRQETQYF. As DNA, the CDR3 is TGTGCCAGCAGCCCCTTAGCGGGGGGACGCCAAGAGACCCAGTACTTC.